What follows are 8 T cell receptor beta chains derived from one specimen sequenced in a study of cytomegalovirus exposure and HLA in healthy donors. Use of 60 Vbeta and 13 Jbeta primers characterized the PCR. TCRdb's table, derived via immunoSEQ multiplex PCR, lists solely in-frame clones and lacks some. The specimen's table records around 190,000 clones. Sequenced input: PBMCs. Receptors originate from a woman aged 30 to 39 in good health and CMV-seropositive.

J is TRBJ2-7 and V is TRBV5-4; D is possibly TRBD2 (6 bases). V lost 2 bases, J lost 4 bases, and 16 bases lay in between. This CDR3 comprises 15 residues. Germline V CDR1 and CDR2: SGHNT, YYREEE (reference sequence). CDR3 loop: CASSFETGVIYEQYF. In DNA, the CDR3 is TGTGCCAGCAGCTTTGAAACGGGAGTGATTTACGAGCAGTACTTC.

V is TRBV29-1 and J is TRBJ1-1; TRBD1 matches 8 bases. The ends lost 6 bases at V and 6 bases at J; junction bases unmatched: 12. CDR1 SQVTM and CDR2 ANQGSEA come from the germline V gene. CDR3 length: 14 amino acids. The CDR3 sequence: CSVGFRQGTSEAFF. CDR3 nucleotide sequence: TGCAGCGTCGGGTTTAGACAGGGGACTTCTGAAGCTTTCTTT.

The chain carries TRBV5-6 and TRBJ2-1; TRBD1 matches at 9 bases. V gave up 4 bases and J gave up 7 bases; unmatched junction bases: 6. The germline V gene has CDR1 SGHDT and CDR2 YYEEEE. This CDR3 comprises 14 residues. This CDR3 reads CASSQYRGPNEQFF. DNA for the CDR3: TGTGCCAGCAGCCAATACAGGGGGCCGAATGAGCAGTTCTTC.

The chain has TRBV6-1 and TRBJ2-3, with D perhaps TRBD1 (5 bases). V was cut by 2 bases and J by 0 bases, with 15 bases left in between. The CDR3 has 17 residues. The V gene's germline CDR1 is MNHNS and CDR2 SASEGT. CDR3 nucleotides: TGTGCCAGCAGTGAATGGGGCTCAGGGTCTAGCACAGATACGCAGTATTTT. It yields the protein CASSEWGSGSSTDTQYF.

This rearrangement joins TRBV7-9 to TRBJ1-1; D not resolved. Germline V CDR1 and CDR2: SEHNR, FQNEAQ (reference sequence). The CDR3 is made up of 14 amino acids. V was shortened by 5 bases and J by 1 base, with 11 bases between the two germline ends. Written as DNA, the CDR3 is TGTGCCAGCAGCCCCTATAGCGGGAACACTGAAGCTTTCTTT. This encodes CASSPYSGNTEAFF. The full variable domain, completed using reference TRBV7-9 and TRBJ1-1, is DTGVSQNPRHKITKRGQNVTFRCDPISEHNRLYWYRQTLGQGPEFLTYFQNEAQLEKSRLLSDRFSAERPKGSFSTLEIQRTEQGDSAMYLCASSPYSGNTEAFFGQGTRLTVV.

The chain combines TRBV19 with TRBJ2-5; perhaps TRBD2 as D (6 bases). CDR3 length: 16 residues. Germline lookup yields CDR1 LNHDA and CDR2 SQIVND (reference sequence). The V gene lost 5 bases and the J gene lost 1 base, with 17 bases spanning the gap. The CDR3 region has the DNA TGTGCCAGTAGTCGCGACGGGGTCGGGGGCCAAGAGACCCAGTACTTC. It is translated as CASSRDGVGGQETQYF.

The genes are TRBV2 and TRBJ2-7; 8 bases map to TRBD1. The CDR3 totals 14 residues. V lost 6 bases, J lost 4 bases, and 8 bases stayed unmatched. Per germline, CDR1 SNHLY and CDR2 FYNNEI. As DNA, the CDR3 is TGTGCCAGCAGCCTACAGGGGGAAGGTTACGAGCAGTACTTC. Translating gives CASSLQGEGYEQYF.

The V gene is TRBV5-1, the J gene TRBJ1-2, with TRBD1 as a possible D gene (6 bases). Germline CDR1 and CDR2: SGHRS and YFSETQ. This CDR3 spans 13 amino acids. The germline V and J ends were trimmed by 0 bases and 8 bases, with 11 bases remaining between them. The CDR3 loop reads CASSLDLGAGYTF. CDR3 DNA: TGCGCCAGCAGCTTGGATCTGGGGGCGGGCTACACCTTC.